Listed here is a single T cell receptor (beta chain). The CDR3 sequence is 14 residues long. The sample originates from a study of blood T cell repertoires in COVID-19. Study details: Samples representing acute and convalescent COVID-19 were sourced from the United States, Italy and Spain. T cells, B-cell-depleted T cells, or PBMCs provided the cDNA or gDNA that served as material.

Per the original methods: Amplification from reference gene primers served as the basis for estimated nucleated cell counts. TCRdb's copy holds only in-frame clones and misses some; the assay was immunoSEQ multiplex PCR. That table gives V, J and clone size, and the DNA gave D and trimming. The table lists 200,000 to 250,000 clones, 88% of them singletons. Everyone who took part was about 18 to 90 years old, and they came from fewer than 25 US areas. The TCR comes from a woman between 50 and 59 years old with acute COVID-19. This rearrangement joins TRBV21-1 to TRBJ2-1; the table gives TRBD1 as D, unverified against the DNA. TRBV21-1 is marked as a pseudogene. The sequenced sample was PBMCs or T cells enriched from blood (not recorded which). CDR3 bases: TGTGCCAGCAGCACACACCACAGGAACAATGAGCAGTTCTTC. Its protein is CASSTHHRNNEQFF.